These 3 T cell receptor beta chains originate from one sample sequenced in a study of OX40 agonist ivuxolimab in advanced cancers. Profiled with immunoSEQ multiplex PCR; TCRdb holds only in-frame clones, not every one. The sample gives some 89,000 clones, about 80% of which show up once; 1.5% to 2% is in the top ten. The sequencing here drew on CD4+ or CD8+ T cells sorted from blood, taken in a trial of the OX40 agonist ivuxolimab. These receptor sequences come from an adult with an advanced solid tumor such as melanoma, head and neck, liver or kidney cancer.

The genes are TRBV6-6 and TRBJ1-5; D unresolved. CDR3 length equals 13 residues. The germline CDR1 and CDR2 sequences are MNHNY and SVGAGI (reference sequence). V was shortened by 2 bases and J by 2 bases, with 4 bases between the two germline ends. The CDR3 protein is CASSYRRNQPQHF. In nucleotides, the CDR3 is TGTGCCAGCAGTTACAGACGCAATCAGCCCCAGCATTTT.

V usage is TRBV2 and J usage is TRBJ2-7, with D possibly being TRBD2 (6 bases). V dropped 8 bases and J dropped 2 bases, with 16 bases sitting between them. The CDR3 is 14 residues long. Germline CDR1 SNHLY, CDR2 FYNNEI. The DNA for the CDR3 is TGTGCCAGCTCTCGGGGGTTCGAGCCCTACGAGCAGTACTTC. Protein product: CASSRGFEPYEQYF.

The V gene is TRBV4-2, the J gene TRBJ2-5; 11 bases agree with TRBD2. Germline CDR1 reads LGHNA; CDR2 reads YNFKEQ. The CDR3 consists of 16 residues. With V trimmed by 4 bases and J by 5 bases, 9 bases remained unmatched. DNA for the CDR3: TGTGCCAGCAGCCCACTAGCGGGGGAGGACGGGGAGACCCAGTACTTC. This translates into CASSPLAGEDGETQYF.